This T cell receptor beta chain originates from a study of glioma-infiltrating T cells. Study conclusions and caveats: Very few CDR3 sequences were shared between tissue and blood. Tissue-blood divergence was below expectation in non-neoplastic patients, above in gliomas.

This clonotype was observed at least ten times. The antigen is not known. The iRepertoire nested amplicon-rescue multiplex PCR amplified TCR alpha and beta CDR3s from RNA. Input was roughly 85-400 ng of tissue mRNA or PBMC total RNA. From the multiplex PCR reads, TCRdb called clonotypes with MiXCR, one entry per CDR3 protein. The data hold roughly 120,000 distinct CDR3 sequences, with about 25% observed a single time. V dropped 6 bases and J dropped 0 bases, with 15 bases sitting between them. CDR1 and CDR2 (germline): MDHEN, SYDVKM. CDR3 length equals 16 residues. The sample taken for sequencing was glioma tissue, nonneoplastic brain tissue, or PBMCs (not recorded which). This TCR came from a human donor with low-grade glioma or glioblastoma, undergoing nonglioma brain surgery, or in good health (not recorded which). The J gene is TRBJ1-3, the V gene TRBV28, with D tentatively TRBD1 (5 bases). CDR3 loop: CASSPFGGGSGNTIYF. CDR3 sequence (DNA): TGTGCCAGCAGCCCCTTCGGGGGGGGCTCTGGAAACACCATATATTTT.